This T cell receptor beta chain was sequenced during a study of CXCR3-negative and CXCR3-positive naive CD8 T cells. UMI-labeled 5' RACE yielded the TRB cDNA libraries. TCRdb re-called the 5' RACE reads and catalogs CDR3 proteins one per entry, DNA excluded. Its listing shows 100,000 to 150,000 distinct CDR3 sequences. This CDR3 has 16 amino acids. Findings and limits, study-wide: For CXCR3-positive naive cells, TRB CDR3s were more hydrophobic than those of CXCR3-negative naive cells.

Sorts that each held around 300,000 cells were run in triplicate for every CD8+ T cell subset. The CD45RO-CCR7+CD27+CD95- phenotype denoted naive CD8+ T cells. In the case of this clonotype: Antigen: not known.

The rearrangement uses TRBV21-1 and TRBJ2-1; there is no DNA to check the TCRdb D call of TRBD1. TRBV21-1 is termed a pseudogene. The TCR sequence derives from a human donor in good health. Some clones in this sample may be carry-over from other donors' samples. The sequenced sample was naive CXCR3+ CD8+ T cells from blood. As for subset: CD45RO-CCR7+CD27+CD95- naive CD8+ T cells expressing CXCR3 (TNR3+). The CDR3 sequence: CASHKGGAPWYNEQFF.